The T cell receptor beta chain described here comes from a study of T cells expressing NK-cell markers (dated by TCRdb to 2020 to 2021). Regarding the research as a whole: Three sorted T-cell subsets (CD3+CD56+NKG2C+, CD3+CD56+NKG2C- and CD3+CD56-NKG2C+) from 8 or 9 donors had their TCR beta-chain repertoires profiled. Seven of the eight sequenced donors were HCMV-seropositive and one was HCMV-seronegative. Randomly selected healthy volunteers, three men and five women, were used as the eight sequenced donors. The libraries were sequenced on Illumina HiSeq 2000/2500, MiSeq or NextSeq, producing 2 x 150 bp reads.

Looking up the germline V gene yields CDR1 SGHRS and CDR2 YFSETQ. The CDR3 sequence holds 13 residues, the cysteine and phenylalanine included. The coding DNA is unavailable. A commercial ELISA kit detecting HCMV-specific IgG in serum was used to determine HCMV serostatus. Ficoll density gradient centrifugation was used to isolate peripheral blood mononuclear cells from blood. Study-level results and caveats: Those dominant clonotypes were again the most abundant among CD3+CD56-NKG2C+ cells in a handful of donors, at roughly 25-60.1%. Whether the expanded NKG2C-expressing T cell clones were specific for HCMV antigens remained unclear. In several donors, the dominant CD3+CD56+NKG2C+ clonotypes ranked among the top 10 CD8+ clonotypes, making up roughly 1.0-7.0% of CD8+ T cells.

With regard to this clonotype: There is no known antigen for this receptor.

This sample was sequenced with an Illumina HiSeq 2000. TCR beta cDNA libraries were made by 5'RACE template switching that added a universal primer site and unique molecular identifiers. Synthesis of cDNA was primed from the TCR beta constant segment and was followed by two consecutive PCR amplification steps. From the authors' description of their analysis: Reads were demultiplexed and grouped by UMI with MIGEC, and clonotypes were assembled and quantified with MiTCR. To exclude erroneous sequences, any TCR cDNA sequence not supported by at least two reads was discarded. The tcR package was used for downstream repertoire analysis, and clonotypes were matched between fractions using CDR3 nucleotide sequence together with V segment. Antigen specificity was annotated against VDJdb with VDJmatch, allowing one amino acid substitution in CDR3. TCRdb reprocessed the raw reads; every CDR3 protein sequence is a single record, and DNA is not supplied. TCRdb, not the authors, supplied the V and J calls. The sample's table covers some 460,000 distinct CDR3 sequences. The ten biggest clones cover more than 1.4% of the sample.

This clonotype originated in a woman in her forties or fifties in good health. Donor details come from another sample of the same person, matched by shared clones. The material sequenced was blood T cells: a sorted CD56 or NKG2C T cell subset, CD4+ or CD8+ T cells, or bulk PBMC T cells (not recorded which). The chain uses TRBV5-1 and TRBJ1-1. The CDR3 here reads CASRSAKSSEAFF. The full variable domain, with segments outside the CDR3 supplied by the reference TRBV5-1 and TRBJ1-1 proteins, appears as KAGVTQTPRYLIKTRGQQVTLSCSPISGHRSVSWYQQTPGQGLQFLFEYFSETQRNKGNFPGRFSGRQFSNSRSEMNVSTLELGDSALYLCASRSAKSSEAFFGQGTRLTVV.